This TCR beta chain was profiled in a study of T-cell reconstitution after alpha-beta-depleted transplantation in children. Study-level points and caveats: Roughly two months post-transplant, alpha-beta T cells reportedly originated from several hundred graft clones that had expanded. At the one-year point after transplant, T-cell counts and TCRbeta diversity were found to come mostly from T cells that had been newly produced.

Note on this clonotype: What it binds is not known. This may arise from a read error, as a much more abundant clone is one base away.

CDR1 is SGHRS, CDR2 YFSETQ, per germline. The CDR3 totals 13 residues. Preparation of the TCRbeta library involved a method that used unique molecular identifiers. TCRdb itself ran the PCR reads through MiXCR, one entry per CDR3 protein. The sample shows about 78,000 distinct CDR3 sequences, 13% to 15% of them seen only once. This rearrangement joins TRBV5-1 to TRBJ2-5; D perhaps matches TRBD1 (6 bases). This receptor was identified in a male patient under 10 years old who had a stem cell transplant for acute lymphoblastic leukemia, so the T cells may come from the graft donor. The source was PBMCs, mostly from graft donor cells, collected 180 days after TCRalphabeta/CD19-depleted stem cell transplant. The CDR3 loop reads CASSLTGQDTQYF. The CDR3 region has the DNA TGCGCCAGCAGCTTGACAGGGCAAGACACCCAGTACTTC.